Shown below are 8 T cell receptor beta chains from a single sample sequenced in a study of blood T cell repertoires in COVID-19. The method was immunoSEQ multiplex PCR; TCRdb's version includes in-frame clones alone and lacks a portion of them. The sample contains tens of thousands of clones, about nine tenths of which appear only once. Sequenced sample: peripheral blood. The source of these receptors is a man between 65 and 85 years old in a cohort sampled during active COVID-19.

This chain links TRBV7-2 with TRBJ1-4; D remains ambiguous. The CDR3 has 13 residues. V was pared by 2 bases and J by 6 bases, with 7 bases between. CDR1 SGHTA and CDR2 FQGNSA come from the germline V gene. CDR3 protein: CASSLNRYEKLFF. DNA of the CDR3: TGTGCCAGCAGCTTAAACAGATATGAAAAACTGTTTTTT.

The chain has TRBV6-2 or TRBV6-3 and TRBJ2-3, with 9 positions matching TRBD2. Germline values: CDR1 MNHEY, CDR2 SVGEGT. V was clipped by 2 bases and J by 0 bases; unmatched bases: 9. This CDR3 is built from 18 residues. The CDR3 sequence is CASSYGAGGPPSTDTQYF. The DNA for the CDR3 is TGTGCCAGCAGTTACGGCGCGGGAGGGCCACCGAGCACAGATACGCAGTATTTT.

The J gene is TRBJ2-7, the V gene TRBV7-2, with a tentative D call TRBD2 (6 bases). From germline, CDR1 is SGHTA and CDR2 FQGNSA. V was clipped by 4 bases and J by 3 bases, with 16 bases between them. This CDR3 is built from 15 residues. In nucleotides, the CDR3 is TGTGCCAGCAGCTGGGGTCCCCGGGGGTTCTACGAGCAGTACTTC. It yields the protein CASSWGPRGFYEQYF.

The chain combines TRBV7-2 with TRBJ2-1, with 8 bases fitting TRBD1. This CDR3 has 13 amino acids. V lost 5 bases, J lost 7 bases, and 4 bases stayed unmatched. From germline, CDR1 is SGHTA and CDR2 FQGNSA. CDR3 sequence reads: CASSTRTGNEQFF. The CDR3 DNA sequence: TGTGCCAGCAGCACTCGGACAGGGAATGAGCAGTTCTTC.

The CDR3 spells CASSLIRTNYNEQFF. CDR3 nucleotide sequence: TGTGCCAGCAGCTTAATCAGGACTAACTACAATGAGCAGTTCTTC. This chain links TRBV7-9 with TRBJ2-1; perhaps TRBD2 as D (6 bases). Per germline, CDR1 SEHNR and CDR2 FQNEAQ (reference sequence). The CDR3 contains 15 residues. V was pared by 2 bases and J by 3 bases, with 11 bases between. The variable domain in full, completed from reference TRBV7-9 and TRBJ2-1, reads DTGVSQNPRHKITKRGQNVTFRCDPISEHNRLYWYRQTLGQGPEFLTYFQNEAQLEKSRLLSDRFSAERPKGSFSTLEIQRTEQGDSAMYLCASSLIRTNYNEQFFGPGTRLTVL.

The CDR3 protein is CASSGTGSGYGYTF. The CDR3 region has the DNA TGTGCCAGCAGCGGGACAGGGAGCGGCTATGGCTACACCTTC. This chain uses TRBV2 with TRBJ1-2; 9 bases match TRBD1. Germline CDR1 reads SNHLY; CDR2 reads FYNNEI. The CDR3 totals 14 residues. V shed 6 bases and J 4 bases; nucleotides not matched to a gene: 6.

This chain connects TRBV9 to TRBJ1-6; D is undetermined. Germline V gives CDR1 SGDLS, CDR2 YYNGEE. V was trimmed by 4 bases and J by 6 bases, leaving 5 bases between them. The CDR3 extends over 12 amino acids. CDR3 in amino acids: CASSRSNSPLHF. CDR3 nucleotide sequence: TGTGCCAGCAGCCGTAGTAATTCACCCCTCCACTTT.

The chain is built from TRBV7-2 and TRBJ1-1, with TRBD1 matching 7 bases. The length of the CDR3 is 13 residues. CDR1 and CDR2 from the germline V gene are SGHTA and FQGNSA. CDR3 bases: TGTGCGGAGGAGACAGGGATGAACACTGAAGCTTTCTTT. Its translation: CAEETGMNTEAFF. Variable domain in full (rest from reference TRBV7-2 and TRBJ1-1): GAGVSQSPSNKVTEKGKDVELRCDPISGHTALYWYRQSLGQGLEFLIYFQGNSAPDKSGLPSDRFSAERTGGSVSTLTIQRTQQEDSAVYLCAEETGMNTEAFFGQGTRLTVV.